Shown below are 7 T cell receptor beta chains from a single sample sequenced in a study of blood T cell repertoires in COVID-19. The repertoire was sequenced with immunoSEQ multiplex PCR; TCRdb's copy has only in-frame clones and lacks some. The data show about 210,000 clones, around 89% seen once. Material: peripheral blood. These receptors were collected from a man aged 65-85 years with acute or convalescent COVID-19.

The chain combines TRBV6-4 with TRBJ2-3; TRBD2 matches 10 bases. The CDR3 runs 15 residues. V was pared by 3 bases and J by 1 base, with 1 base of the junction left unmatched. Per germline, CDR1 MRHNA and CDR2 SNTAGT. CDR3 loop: CASSEGTSGTDTQYF. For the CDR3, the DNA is TGTGCCAGCAGTGAAGGGACTAGCGGCACAGATACGCAGTATTTT.

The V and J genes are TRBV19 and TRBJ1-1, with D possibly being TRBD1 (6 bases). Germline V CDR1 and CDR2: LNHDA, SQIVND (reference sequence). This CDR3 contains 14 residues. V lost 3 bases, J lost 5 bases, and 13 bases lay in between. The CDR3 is CASSITGRVTEAFF. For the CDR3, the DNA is TGTGCCAGTAGTATTACAGGGCGAGTAACTGAAGCTTTCTTT.

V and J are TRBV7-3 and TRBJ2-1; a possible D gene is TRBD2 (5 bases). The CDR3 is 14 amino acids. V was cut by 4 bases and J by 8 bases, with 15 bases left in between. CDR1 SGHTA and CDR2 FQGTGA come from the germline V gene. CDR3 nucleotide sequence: TGTGCCAGCAGCTCCACTTCTAGCACCGATGAGCAGTTCTTC. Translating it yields CASSSTSSTDEQFF.

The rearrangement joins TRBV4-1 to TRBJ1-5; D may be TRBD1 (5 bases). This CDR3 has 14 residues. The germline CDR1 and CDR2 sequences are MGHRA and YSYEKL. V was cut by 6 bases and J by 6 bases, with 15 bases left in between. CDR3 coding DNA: TGCGCCAGCAGTCCAATGGGGGGGGGTCAGCCCCAGCATTTT. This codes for CASSPMGGGQPQHF.

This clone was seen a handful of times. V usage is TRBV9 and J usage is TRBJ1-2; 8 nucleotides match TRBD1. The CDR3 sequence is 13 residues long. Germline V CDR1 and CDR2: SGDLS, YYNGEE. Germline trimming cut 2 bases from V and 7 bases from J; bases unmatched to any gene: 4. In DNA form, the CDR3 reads TGTGCCAGCAGCGTTTCCGACAGGGGTGGCTACACCTTC. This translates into CASSVSDRGGYTF.

The DNA of the CDR3 is TGTGCCAGCAGCCCGTGGGGAGCGGGAACCGATGAGCAGTTCTTC. It translates to CASSPWGAGTDEQFF. The chain employs TRBV5-5 and TRBJ2-1; 7 positions match TRBD2. The germline CDR1 and CDR2 sequences are SGHKS and YYEKEE (reference sequence). J gave up 8 bases and V 4 bases, and 12 bases lay outside the gene matches. The CDR3 is 15 amino acids.

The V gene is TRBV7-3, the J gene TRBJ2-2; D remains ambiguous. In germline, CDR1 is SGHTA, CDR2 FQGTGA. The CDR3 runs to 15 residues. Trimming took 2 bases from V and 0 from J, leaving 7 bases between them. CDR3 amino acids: CASSLFAANTGELFF. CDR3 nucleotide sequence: TGTGCCAGCAGCTTATTTGCAGCGAACACCGGGGAGCTGTTTTTT.